The source of this TCR beta chain is a study of cytomegalovirus exposure and HLA in healthy donors. Overall study context: Earlier sequencing of around 190 million T cells yielded nearly 120 million unique TCR beta sequences.

A multiplex PCR was run with 60 Vbeta primers and 13 Jbeta primers. Generated by immunoSEQ multiplex PCR, the TCRdb table keeps only in-frame clones and is missing some. The sample holds some 150,000 clones, approximately 74% seen once. Study conclusions and caveats: It was reported that TCR beta sequences correctly inferred the HLA-A and HLA-B alleles for most subjects. The authors listed 150 to 200 TCR beta chains as cytomegalovirus-associated. Diagnosis of cytomegalovirus status made by the classifier reportedly showed high specificity and sensitivity.

Note on this clone: Its antigen is still unknown.

The sample was PBMCs. The TCR sequence derives from a woman aged 25 to 45 in good health and CMV-seronegative.

CDR3 loop: CASSSSYEQYF. Written as DNA, the CDR3 is TGTGCCAGCAGCTCTAGCTACGAGCAGTACTTC. This chain uses TRBV5-6 with TRBJ2-7; D is uncertain. CDR3 length equals 11 residues. The V end lost 3 bases, the J end lost 3 bases, and 4 bases lay between the germline ends. In germline, CDR1 is SGHDT, CDR2 YYEEEE.